The clone carrying this TCR beta chain was recorded many times. The source of the sample is a study of molecular identifiers for immune sequencing clone quantification. The V gene lost 8 bases and the J gene lost 4 bases, with 8 bases spanning the gap. CDR3 length: 11 residues. The germline CDR1 and CDR2 sequences are ENHRY and SYGVKD. Bulk TCR libraries were made with methods that had been previously described and with listed TCR primers. TCRdb independently ran MiXCR on the PCR reads; one entry per CDR3 protein. The repertoire has under 650,000 distinct CDR3 sequences, around 20% of them found once; the top ten carry approximately 0.9%.

The sequence derives from a human donor in good health. Some libraries in this study had Jurkat cell RNA spiked in. Sequences were obtained from naive CD8+ T cells from blood, with Jurkat cell RNA spiked in. This sample's subset: FACS-sorted CD8+CD4-CCR7+CD45RA+ naive T cells. The rearrangement links TRBV10-3 to TRBJ1-2; D remains unclear. CDR3 residues: CAIGRSYGYTF. DNA for the CDR3: TGTGCCATCGGACGTAGCTATGGCTACACCTTC.